The entry that follows covers one TCR beta chain sequence. This clonotype was detected many times. Its binding antigen is unknown. Qualities for individual bases were not recorded, and no much larger clone is one base off. cDNA synthesis used template-switch 5'RACE with a primer carrying a 10-nucleotide random unique molecular identifier tagging each TCR transcript. Every sequencing run covered 15-18 subjects and yielded more than 180 million TCR-beta sequences. The RNeasy kit was used for extraction of total RNA. TCR-beta VDJ regions were amplified with primers for the TCR constant region and the 5'RACE anchor, using the KAPA Real-time Library Amplification kit. Sample indexes and Illumina adaptors were added in a first PCR, and a second PCR then increased library yield. After purification with Ampure beads, the TCR product of roughly 650 bp was size-selected on a 2% E-gel SizeSelection system. Library quality was checked on a Bioanalyzer, concentration was measured with Qubit, and libraries were quantified with the Kapa Library Quantification kit before pooling. Paired-end 2 x 150 bp sequencing of the libraries was performed on an Illumina HiSeq 2500. To increase sequence diversity, about 23-30% phiX was spiked into each library pool. In the source study's methods: Quality-filtered reads were processed with the UMI-based MiGEC pipeline, which removed over 90% of raw TCR sequences during error correction. IMGT germline references were used for aligning VDJ genes, and each clonotype was defined as a unique CDR3 amino acid sequence together with its V-J genes. Clonal expansion, Shannon diversity and CDR3 relatedness were evaluated with VDJtools (CalcPairwiseDistances, ClusterSamples), while phylogenetic trees were built in CLCbio workbench. Using coefficient-of-variation modelling across technical triplicates, the study counted a clone as expanded if it had at least 8 unique UMIs. The public reads were reprocessed in TCRdb via fastp at Q25 and MiXCR, keeping in-frame beta chains. Each CDR3 protein gets just one entry, which takes the most common genes and DNA from the rows behind it. TCRdb, not the authors, supplied the V and J calls. Counted in this sample were some 41,000 distinct CDR3 sequences; 13% to 15% of them appeared once. The ten largest clonotypes hold approximately 3.6% of the sample.

This entry is derived from a study of neurological immune-mediated disorders (dated by TCRdb to the late 2010s). Turning to the overall study: Using UMI-based sequencing, the study compared peripheral blood TCR-beta repertoires from patients with HTLV-I-associated myelopathy (HAM/TSP), patients with multiple sclerosis, and healthy controls. The roughly 110 TCR-beta libraries covered PBMC samples along with longitudinal samples, technical triplicates, and paired sorted CD4+ and CD8+ T-cell subsets. Of the 68 subjects in the cohort, about 14 were HAM/TSP patients, some 34 were multiple sclerosis patients, and some 20 were healthy controls. Paper-wide results and their limitations: TCR clonal expansion was highest in HAM/TSP patients and lowest in MS patients, with MS patients falling below even healthy controls. No identical CDR3 amino acid sequences were shared among expanded clones across subjects, suggesting private TCR-beta repertoires in all groups.

Sorted-subset TCR libraries were prepared from roughly 940,000 sorted CD4+ or CD8+ T cells. Peripheral blood was subjected to Ficoll-Hypaque density gradient centrifugation to isolate PBMCs, which were then cryopreserved in liquid nitrogen. Paired sorted CD4+ and CD8+ subsets came from healthy controls, HAM/TSP patients and MS patients. Trimmed from V: 6 bases; trimmed from J: 1 base; junction bases lacking a gene match: 9. The CDR3 goes from the cysteine to the phenylalanine over 15 residues. The entry retains the CDR3 DNA only, 45 bases that are in frame from base 1. CDR1 and CDR2 are drawn from the germline V gene (reference sequence): DFQATT, SNEGSKA.

The sample consisted of CD4+ T cells from blood. The V and J segments used are TRBV20-1 and TRBJ2-3; 8 bases in the middle match TRBD1. The receptor was derived from a woman in her sixties with HTLV-1-associated myelopathy (HAM/TSP). CDR3 reads: CSANSGGQGTDTQYF. The sequence in DNA is TGCAGTGCCAACTCCGGGGGACAGGGCACAGATACGCAGTATTTT.